The T cell receptor beta chain under discussion was sequenced for a study of early T cells in non-severe SARS-CoV-2 infection. Only a few counts were recorded for this clonotype. The ends were cut back, 0 bases at V and 5 bases at J, with 10 bases in the middle. The length of the CDR3 is 14 residues. Germline CDR1 is MGHRA and CDR2 is YSYEKL. TCRdb re-derived calls from the 5' RACE reads in MiXCR, one entry per CDR3 protein. The profile shows some 57,000 distinct CDR3 sequences, about 10% of them singletons. Material for sequencing was whole blood. The clonotype was recovered from an adult who was a healthcare worker with PCR-confirmed SARS-CoV-2 infection or an uninfected control (not recorded which). The chain combines TRBV4-1 with TRBJ1-1; TRBD1 is a possible D gene (5 bases). DNA of the CDR3: TGCGCCAGCAGCCAAGATTCAGGGCTGACTGAAGCTTTCTTT. This sequence encodes CASSQDSGLTEAFF.